The rows below give T cell receptor beta chains drawn from one sample of a study of a mutant IDH1 vaccine in newly diagnosed glioma. The method was immunoSEQ multiplex PCR; TCRdb's version includes in-frame clones alone and lacks a portion of them. The sample lists tens of thousands of clones, less than 90% seen once, with about 4.9% in the top ten. Source: PBMCs, taken from a glioma patient treated with radiotherapy, temozolomide or both. The receptors were sampled from a woman aged 40-49 years with glioma. CDR3s include the opening cysteine and the closing phenylalanine or tryptophan. The order of the fields is V gene, J gene, D gene, clone size, CDR3 protein, CDR3 DNA. A D gene is named only where the DNA matches it firmly. Clone sizes are given selectively: once, few, many, or a class where the clone is expanded.

TRBV6-5,TRBJ1-3,-,-,CASSYTHGVSGNTIYF,TGTGCCAGCAGTTACACTCACGGGGTCTCTGGAAACACCATATATTTT
TRBV5-1,TRBJ2-7,-,-,CASSLSSEQYF,TGCGCCAGCAGCTTGTCTAGCGAGCAGTACTTC
TRBV5-5,TRBJ1-4,TRBD1,-,CASIPTGAEKLFF,TGTGCCAGCATCCCGACAGGGGCGGAAAAACTGTTTTTT
TRBV12-1,TRBJ2-3,-,-,CASSFGPVTDTQYF,TGTGCCAGCAGCTTTGGCCCAGTCACAGATACGCAGTATTTT
TRBV7-9,TRBJ2-5,-,-,CASSSTQYQETQYF,TGTGCCAGCAGTTCAACACAGTACCAAGAGACCCAGTACTTC
TRBV30,TRBJ2-2,TRBD1,few,CAWEGTGASGELFF,TGTGCCTGGGAGGGGACAGGGGCCTCCGGGGAGCTGTTTTTT
TRBV7-2,TRBJ1-6,-,-,CASSPGTRSRSPLHF,TGTGCCAGCAGCCCCGGGACACGAAGCAGGTCACCCCTCCACTTT
TRBV4-1,TRBJ2-1,-,-,CASSQDPTAGYEQFF,TGCGCCAGCAGCCAAGATCCCACCGCAGGGTATGAGCAGTTCTTC
TRBV29-1,TRBJ1-5,TRBD1,-,CSVIQGGEPQHF,TGCAGCGTCATACAGGGGGGGGAGCCCCAGCATTTT
TRBV2,TRBJ2-7,TRBD2,-,CASRYIAGAGDEQYF,TGTGCCAGCAGATACATAGCGGGGGCCGGGGACGAGCAGTACTTC
TRBV6-5,TRBJ2-3,TRBD1,-,CASSNRGFRKDTQYF,TGTGCCAGCAGCAACAGGGGGTTTCGAAAGGATACGCAGTATTTT
TRBV7-7,TRBJ2-7,-,-,CASSPMERSEQYF,TGTGCTAGCAGCCCGATGGAACGCTCCGAGCAGTACTTC
TRBV30,TRBJ1-2,-,-,CAWSVLVGYTF,TGTGCCTGGAGTGTACTGGTGGGCTACACCTTC
TRBV19,TRBJ1-1,-,once,CASSFGLSCTEAFF,TGTGCCAGTAGTTTCGGGTTGTCGTGCACTGAAGCTTTCTTT
TRBV5-1,TRBJ1-1,-,-,CASSPMGGTEAFF,TGCGCCAGCAGCCCCATGGGTGGGACTGAAGCTTTCTTT
TRBV15,TRBJ2-5,-,-,CATSRRPGAQYF,TGTGCCACCAGCAGACGTCCTGGAGCCCAGTACTTC
TRBV2,TRBJ2-1,-,-,CASSDDSSYNEQFF,TGTGCCAGCAGTGATGACAGCTCCTACAATGAGCAGTTCTTC
TRBV5-1,TRBJ1-5,-,-,CASSLEGYSNQPQHF,TGCGCCAGCAGCTTGGAAGGGTATAGCAATCAGCCCCAGCATTTT
TRBV10-3,TRBJ2-7,TRBD2,-,CAIGLAGGEQYF,TGTGCCATCGGGCTAGCGGGAGGCGAGCAGTACTTC
TRBV6-5,TRBJ2-1,-,-,CASSSNPPLRNEQFF,TGTGCCAGCAGTTCCAACCCGCCCCTACGTAATGAGCAGTTCTTC
TRBV7-2,TRBJ2-3,-,-,CASSLAHRGTKSSTDTQYF,TGTGCCAGCAGCTTAGCCCACCGGGGTACGAAATCTAGCACAGATACGCAGTATTTT
TRBV5-1,TRBJ1-2,-,-,CASSLSANYGYTF,TGCGCCAGCAGCTTAAGTGCGAACTATGGCTACACCTTC
TRBV6-5,TRBJ1-2,-,once,CASSRNPRDTYGYTF,TGTGCCAGCAGTCGTAACCCCCGGGACACCTATGGCTACACCTTC
TRBV2,TRBJ2-7,TRBD2,-,CASRWTSGTDEQYF,TGTGCCAGCAGGTGGACTAGCGGGACTGACGAGCAGTACTTC
TRBV5-5,TRBJ2-2,-,-,CASSSSPDTGELFF,TGTGCCAGCAGCTCCTCTCCGGACACCGGGGAGCTGTTTTTT
TRBV20-1,TRBJ2-7,-,-,CSANRDREQYF,TGCAGTGCAAACAGGGACCGAGAGCAGTACTTC
TRBV29-1,TRBJ2-7,TRBD1,-,CSVGQGDYEQYF,TGCAGCGTGGGACAGGGGGACTACGAGCAGTACTTC
TRBV19,TRBJ2-1,-,few,CASSIDLLPGGPSYNEQFF,TGTGCCAGTAGTATAGATTTATTACCGGGGGGCCCCTCCTACAATGAGCAGTTCTTC
TRBV5-1,TRBJ1-1,-,few,CASSRGRVNTEAFF,TGCGCCAGCAGTAGAGGACGGGTGAACACTGAAGCTTTCTTT
TRBV30,TRBJ2-3,-,-,CAWSVGTDTQYF,TGTGCCTGGAGTGTAGGGACAGATACGCAGTATTTT
TRBV29-1,TRBJ2-1,-,-,CSVEDGEYNEQFF,TGCAGCGTTGAAGACGGCGAATACAATGAGCAGTTCTTC
TRBV7-8,TRBJ2-7,TRBD2,medium-sized,CASSRLAGEQYF,TGTGCCAGCAGCCGACTAGCTGGCGAGCAGTACTTC
TRBV7-8,TRBJ1-5,TRBD1,-,CASSPGATGGNQPQHF,TGTGCCAGCAGCCCGGGGGCGACAGGGGGCAATCAGCCCCAGCATTTT
TRBV4-3,TRBJ2-1,TRBD2,-,CASSQDLLAGGMSYNEQFF,TGCGCCAGCAGCCAAGATCTACTAGCGGGGGGGATGTCCTACAATGAGCAGTTCTTC